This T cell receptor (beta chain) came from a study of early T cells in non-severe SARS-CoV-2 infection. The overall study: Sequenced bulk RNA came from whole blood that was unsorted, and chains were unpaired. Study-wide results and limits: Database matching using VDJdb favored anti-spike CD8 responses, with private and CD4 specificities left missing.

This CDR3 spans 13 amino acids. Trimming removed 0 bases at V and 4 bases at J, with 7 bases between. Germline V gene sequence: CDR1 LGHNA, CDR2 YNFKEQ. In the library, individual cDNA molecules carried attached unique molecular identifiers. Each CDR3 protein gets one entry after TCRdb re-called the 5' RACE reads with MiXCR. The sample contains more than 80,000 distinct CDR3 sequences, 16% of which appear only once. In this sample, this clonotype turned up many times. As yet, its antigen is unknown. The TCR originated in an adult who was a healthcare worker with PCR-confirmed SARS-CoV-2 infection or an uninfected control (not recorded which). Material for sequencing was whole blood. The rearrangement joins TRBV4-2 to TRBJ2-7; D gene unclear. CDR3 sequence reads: CASSQEQIYEQYF. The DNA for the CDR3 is TGTGCCAGCAGCCAAGAACAAATATACGAGCAGTACTTC.